The 27 T cell receptor beta chains below come from one sample, sequenced in a study of cytomegalovirus exposure and HLA in healthy donors. The PCR made use of 60 Vbeta and 13 Jbeta primers. This table comes from immunoSEQ multiplex PCR, and its TCRdb copy is limited to in-frame clones, with some not included. The sample includes more than 85,000 clones, approximately 73% of them seen just once. Sequenced: PBMCs. The receptors were gathered from a woman in her 50s in good health and CMV-seropositive.

The chain combines TRBV5-1 with TRBJ2-2, with 9 bases identical to TRBD2. CDR1 and CDR2 from the germline V gene are SGHRS and YFSETQ. The CDR3 totals 16 residues. J gave up 2 bases and V 4 bases, and 6 bases lay outside the gene matches. CDR3 sequence reads: CASSLSSGANTGELFF. The CDR3 bases are TGCGCCAGCAGCCTGTCTAGCGGGGCTAACACCGGGGAGCTGTTTTTT.

V usage is TRBV30 and J usage is TRBJ1-2; D may be TRBD1 (5 bases). The germline V gene has CDR1 GTSNPN and CDR2 SVGIG (reference sequence). Trimming stripped 8 bases from V and 4 bases from J, with 11 bases between. This CDR3 is 11 amino acids long. This chain's CDR3 is CALGRGYGYTF. The DNA for the CDR3 is TGTGCCCTTGGTAGGGGCTATGGCTACACCTTC.

This clone has only one observation. The chain has TRBV11-2 and TRBJ2-1; TRBD1 matches at 9 bases. This CDR3 has 14 amino acids. Unmatched junction bases numbered 6, after V lost 5 bases and J lost 7 bases. Germline V gene data show CDR1 as SGHAT and CDR2 as FQNNGV. CDR3 loop: CASSPHRGQNEQFF. The DNA of the CDR3 is TGTGCCAGCAGCCCACACAGGGGGCAGAATGAGCAGTTCTTC.

CDR3 sequence: CASSVRPGDYGYTF. CDR3 nucleotide sequence: TGTGCCAGCAGCGTCCGCCCAGGGGACTATGGCTACACCTTC. The chain links TRBV2 to TRBJ1-2, with D maybe TRBD1 (6 bases). The V and J ends lost 6 bases and 3 bases respectively, with 14 bases between them. The CDR3 spans 14 residues. Germline V gene data show CDR1 as SNHLY and CDR2 as FYNNEI.

This clone occurred once. The gene calls are TRBV6-5 and TRBJ1-2, with D unresolved. CDR3 length: 13 amino acids. CDR1 is MNHEY and CDR2 is SVGAGI in the germline V gene. The germline V and J ends were trimmed by 5 bases and 5 bases, with 12 bases remaining between them. CDR3 sequence (DNA): TGTGCCAGCAGTGAAGGAGATCGGTATGGCTACACCTTC. As protein: CASSEGDRYGYTF.

The chain combines TRBV5-1 with TRBJ2-3, with unresolved D. V was pared by 4 bases and J by 3 bases, with 6 bases between. From germline, CDR1 is SGHRS and CDR2 YFSETQ. The CDR3 runs to 12 residues. The CDR3 bases are TGCGCCAGCAGCCTCCGGACAGATACGCAGTATTTT. It translates to CASSLRTDTQYF.

The CDR3 region is CASTSGGANLGQPQHF. Here the CDR3 DNA reads TGTGCCAGCACCTCGGGGGGGGCTAACTTGGGTCAGCCCCAGCATTTT. The chain joins TRBV7-2 to TRBJ1-5; D possibly corresponds to TRBD1 (6 bases). This CDR3 spans 16 amino acids. CDR1 and CDR2 (germline): SGHTA, FQGNSA. Trimming took 7 bases from V and 6 from J, leaving 22 bases between them.

This clone was observed once. The chain couples TRBV9 to TRBJ1-1; D is undetermined. Germline V lookup: CDR1 SGDLS, CDR2 YYNGEE. V was cut by 0 bases and J by 2 bases, with 8 bases left in between. The CDR3 is 14 amino acids. CDR3 region: CASSVAEANTEAFF. The CDR3 DNA reads as TGTGCCAGCAGCGTAGCTGAGGCAAACACTGAAGCTTTCTTT.

The rearrangement joins TRBV7-9 to TRBJ1-2; a weak D match, TRBD1 (5 bases). CDR3 length: 11 amino acids. Germline V gene data show CDR1 as SEHNR and CDR2 as FQNEAQ (reference sequence). Between the trimmed V and J ends, which lost 1 base and 11 bases, there was a span of 8 bases. The CDR3: CASSLGPGYTF. DNA for the CDR3: TGTGCCAGCAGCTTAGGGCCAGGGTACACCTTC.

The chain has TRBV11-2 and TRBJ2-1; D not resolved. Germline-derived CDR1 and CDR2 are SGHAT and FQNNGV. V was cut by 4 bases and J by 10 bases, with 11 bases left in between. This CDR3 comprises 12 residues. CDR3 sequence reads: CASSSGLGEQFF. DNA of the CDR3: TGTGCCAGCAGCTCTGGGCTTGGCGAGCAGTTCTTC.

The CDR3 loop is CASSYSSGSTEAFF. In DNA, the CDR3 is TGTGCCAGCAGTTACTCGAGCGGTTCCACTGAAGCTTTCTTT. The chain is built from TRBV6-5 and TRBJ1-1; no clear D. This CDR3 has 14 residues. Trimming stripped 0 bases from V and 4 bases from J, with 9 bases between. Germline V gene data show CDR1 as MNHEY and CDR2 as SVGAGI.

The chain is built from TRBV11-2 and TRBJ1-2, with 9 positions matching TRBD1. The ends lost 6 bases at V and 8 bases at J; junction bases unmatched: 7. The CDR3 has 13 amino acids. Germline CDR1 reads SGHAT; CDR2 reads FQNNGV. CDR3 DNA: TGTGCCAGCAGTTCAACAGGGGGCTGGGGCTACACCTTC. Encoded protein: CASSSTGGWGYTF.

The chain uses TRBV2 and TRBJ1-1, with 9 bases matching TRBD1. V dropped 4 bases and J dropped 5; count of bases not matched to a gene: 2. The germline V gene encodes CDR1 SNHLY and CDR2 FYNNEI. This CDR3 region has 13 residues. CDR3: CASSGQGGTEAFF. CDR3 in DNA: TGTGCCAGCAGTGGACAGGGGGGGACTGAAGCTTTCTTT. The full variable domain, with the rest looked up from reference TRBV2 and TRBJ1-1, is EPEVTQTPSHQVTQMGQEVILRCVPISNHLYFYWYRQILGQKVEFLVSFYNNEISEKSEIFDDQFSVERPDGSNFTLKIRSTKLEDSAMYFCASSGQGGTEAFFGQGTRLTVV.

The chain has TRBV30 and TRBJ2-7; 8 bases map to TRBD2. Germline-derived CDR1 and CDR2 are GTSNPN and SVGIG (reference sequence). V lost 5 bases, J lost 2 bases, and 11 bases stayed unmatched. CDR3 length: 15 amino acids. CDR3 nucleotide sequence: TGTGCCTGGGCCCGGGGGGGTAGCGGCACCTACGAGCAGTACTTC. Translation: CAWARGGSGTYEQYF.

The chain has TRBV2 and TRBJ1-1; D is perhaps TRBD1 (6 bases). Looked up from germline, CDR1 is SNHLY and CDR2 is FYNNEI. Trimming took 8 bases from V and 5 from J, leaving 15 bases between them. The CDR3 is 13 residues long. The CDR3 region has the DNA TGTGCCAGCGGGTGGACAGTCGGTACTGAAGCTTTCTTT. This encodes CASGWTVGTEAFF.

The chain combines TRBV7-9 with TRBJ2-1; tentatively, D is TRBD2 (6 bases). Trimming removed 0 bases at V and 4 bases at J, with 10 bases between. The CDR3 is made up of 15 amino acids. Germline V gene sequence: CDR1 SEHNR, CDR2 FQNEAQ (reference sequence). CDR3 region: CASSLAGGLYNEQFF. The CDR3 coding sequence is TGTGCCAGCAGCTTAGCGGGGGGTCTTTACAATGAGCAGTTCTTC.

The chain employs TRBV13 and TRBJ2-7; D might be TRBD2 (6 bases). The CDR3 totals 14 residues. V lost 3 bases and J 2 bases, leaving 11 bases between the germline ends. Germline assignment: CDR1 PRHDT and CDR2 FYEKMQ (reference sequence). CDR3 loop: CASSFGTATYEQYF. The CDR3 DNA reads as TGTGCCAGCAGCTTCGGGACTGCTACCTACGAGCAGTACTTC.

This clone was detected once. This chain links TRBV29-1 with TRBJ2-1; the D is unclear. The CDR3 extends over 15 amino acids. Germline V gene lookup returns CDR1 SQVTM and CDR2 ANQGSEA. Trimming took 0 bases from V and 6 from J, leaving 15 bases between them. The CDR3 DNA reads TGCAGCGTTGAAGAGTGGTCCTTACAATTCAATGAGCAGTTCTTC. It translates to CSVEEWSLQFNEQFF.

V usage is TRBV5-1 and J usage is TRBJ2-7; 9 bases are a match to TRBD1. This CDR3 is 16 amino acids long. The V gene's germline CDR1 is SGHRS and CDR2 YFSETQ. V lost 2 bases to trimming and J lost 3 bases; unmatched junction nucleotides: 9. The CDR3 loop reads CASSLGYGTGNYEQYF. The CDR3, as DNA: TGCGCCAGCAGCTTAGGGTACGGGACAGGGAACTACGAGCAGTACTTC.

This sequence joins TRBV25-1 and TRBJ2-1, with TRBD2 identical over 10 bases. The V segment lost 3 bases and the J segment 5 bases; nucleotides outside the gene matches: 13. This CDR3 contains 18 residues. In germline, CDR1 is MGHDK, CDR2 SYGVNS. The CDR3 DNA reads TGTGCCAGCAGTGACCAAGGTTTTAGCGGGAGGCCCCACAATGAGCAGTTCTTC. Its protein is CASSDQGFSGRPHNEQFF.

The chain employs TRBV6-5 and TRBJ1-4, with D perhaps TRBD1 (6 bases). Germline CDR1 is MNHEY and CDR2 is SVGAGI. V lost 0 bases and J lost 8, with 16 bases in between. CDR3 size: 16 residues. CDR3 sequence: CASSYSKGGGGEKLFF. Here the CDR3 DNA reads TGTGCCAGCAGTTACTCGAAGGGAGGGGGAGGAGAAAAACTGTTTTTT.

The rearrangement links TRBV7-2 to TRBJ1-1; D not certain. Germline V gives CDR1 SGHTA, CDR2 FQGNSA. Trimming removed 7 bases from V and 5 bases from J, with 11 bases in between. The CDR3 is 12 residues long. CDR3 loop: CASTAGWTEAFF. The CDR3 nucleotides read TGTGCCAGCACGGCGGGGTGGACTGAAGCTTTCTTT. Full variable domain (rest looked up from reference TRBV7-2 and TRBJ1-1): GAGVSQSPSNKVTEKGKDVELRCDPISGHTALYWYRQSLGQGLEFLIYFQGNSAPDKSGLPSDRFSAERTGGSVSTLTIQRTQQEDSAVYLCASTAGWTEAFFGQGTRLTVV.

This clone was detected only a few times. The chain links TRBV2 to TRBJ2-3, with TRBD2 identical over 15 bases. The V gene's germline CDR1 is SNHLY and CDR2 FYNNEI. V shed 5 bases and J 3 bases; nucleotides not matched to a gene: 3. This CDR3 has 16 amino acids. The CDR3 loop reads CASSSGLAGGTDTQYF. CDR3 sequence (DNA): TGTGCCAGCAGTTCTGGACTAGCGGGGGGGACAGATACGCAGTATTTT.

The chain employs TRBV27 and TRBJ2-5, with 15 bases matching TRBD2. This CDR3 comprises 15 residues. Unmatched junction bases numbered 6, after V lost 8 bases and J lost 5 bases. Germline assignment: CDR1 MNHEY and CDR2 SMNVEV (reference sequence). CDR3 nucleotides: TGTGCCAGCGGGGGACTAGCGGGAGGTAGGGAGACCCAGTACTTC. It encodes CASGGLAGGRETQYF.

This clone has more than one count but fewer than ten. This sequence joins TRBV6-6 and TRBJ1-2, with 7 bases lining up with TRBD1. Germline V lookup: CDR1 MNHNY, CDR2 SVGAGI (reference sequence). Unmatched junction bases numbered 6, after V lost 6 bases and J lost 2 bases. This CDR3 has 14 residues. The CDR3 loop reads CASRPPGQNYGYTF. For the CDR3, the DNA is TGTGCCAGCAGGCCGCCGGGACAGAACTATGGCTACACCTTC.

The chain links TRBV5-5 to TRBJ2-7; possibly TRBD2 for D (6 bases). The germline CDR1 and CDR2 sequences are SGHKS and YYEKEE (reference sequence). The CDR3 length is 15 residues. Between the trimmed V and J ends, which lost 4 bases and 2 bases, there was a span of 16 bases. CDR3 sequence (DNA): TGTGCCAGCAGCCCTGAGGATAGCGGCACCTACGAGCAGTACTTC. It codes for CASSPEDSGTYEQYF. The full variable domain, completed using reference TRBV5-5 and TRBJ2-7, is DAGVTQSPTHLIKTRGQQVTLRCSPISGHKSVSWYQQVLGQGPQFIFQYYEKEERGRGNFPDRFSARQFPNYSSELNVNALLLGDSALYLCASSPEDSGTYEQYFGPGTRLTVT.

In its sample, this clone was seen once. The CDR3 reads CASSLAPQDSRGEQFF. The CDR3 region has the DNA TGCGCCAGCAGCTTGGCTCCCCAAGACAGCAGGGGTGAGCAGTTCTTC. V is TRBV5-1 and J is TRBJ2-1; a possible D gene is TRBD1 (6 bases). The CDR3 extends over 16 amino acids. Germline assignment: CDR1 SGHRS and CDR2 YFSETQ. The V gene lost 0 bases and the J gene lost 9 bases, with 19 bases spanning the gap. Complete variable domain (other parts from reference TRBV5-1 and TRBJ2-1): KAGVTQTPRYLIKTRGQQVTLSCSPISGHRSVSWYQQTPGQGLQFLFEYFSETQRNKGNFPGRFSGRQFSNSRSEMNVSTLELGDSALYLCASSLAPQDSRGEQFFGPGTRLTVL.